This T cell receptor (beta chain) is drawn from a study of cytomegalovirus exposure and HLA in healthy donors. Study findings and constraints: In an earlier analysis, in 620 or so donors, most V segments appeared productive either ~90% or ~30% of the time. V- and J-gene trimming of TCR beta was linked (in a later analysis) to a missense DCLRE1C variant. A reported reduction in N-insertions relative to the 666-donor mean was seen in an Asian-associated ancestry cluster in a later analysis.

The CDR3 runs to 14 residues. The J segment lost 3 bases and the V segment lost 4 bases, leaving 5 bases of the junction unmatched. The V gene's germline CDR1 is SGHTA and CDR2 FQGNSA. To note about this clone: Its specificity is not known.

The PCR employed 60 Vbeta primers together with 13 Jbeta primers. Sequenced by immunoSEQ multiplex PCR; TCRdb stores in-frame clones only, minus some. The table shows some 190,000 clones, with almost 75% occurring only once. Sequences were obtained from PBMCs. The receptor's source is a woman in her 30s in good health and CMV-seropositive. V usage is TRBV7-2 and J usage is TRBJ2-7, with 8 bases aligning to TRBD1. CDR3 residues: CASSSRQGHYEQYF. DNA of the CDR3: TGTGCCAGCAGCTCAAGACAGGGGCACTACGAGCAGTACTTC.